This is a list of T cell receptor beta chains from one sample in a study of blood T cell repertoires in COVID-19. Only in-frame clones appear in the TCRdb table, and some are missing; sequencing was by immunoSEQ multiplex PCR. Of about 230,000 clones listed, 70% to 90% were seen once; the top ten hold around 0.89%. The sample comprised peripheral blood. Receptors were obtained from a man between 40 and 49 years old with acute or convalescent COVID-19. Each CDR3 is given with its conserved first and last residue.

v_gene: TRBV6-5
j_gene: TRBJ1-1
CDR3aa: CASDQGNTEAFF

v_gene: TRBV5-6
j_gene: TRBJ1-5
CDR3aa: CASSLAGGVNQPQHF

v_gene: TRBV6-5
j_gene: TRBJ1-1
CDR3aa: CASRSQGLNTEAFF

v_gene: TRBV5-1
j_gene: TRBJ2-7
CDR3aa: CASSLGTVAYEQYF

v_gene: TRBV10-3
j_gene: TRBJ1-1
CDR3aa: CAISRGGETNTEAFF

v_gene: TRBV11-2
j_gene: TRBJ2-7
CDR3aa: CASSSGLAGLSGAYEQYF

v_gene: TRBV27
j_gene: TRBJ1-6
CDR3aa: CASSLKSSYNSPLHF

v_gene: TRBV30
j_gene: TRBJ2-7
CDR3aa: CACRTTKPYEQYF

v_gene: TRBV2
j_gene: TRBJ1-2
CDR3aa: CASSLRDASGYTF

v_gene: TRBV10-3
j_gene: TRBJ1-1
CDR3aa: CAISVQSNTEAFF

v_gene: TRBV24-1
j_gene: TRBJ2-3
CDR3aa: CATSDLGTGGTDTQYF

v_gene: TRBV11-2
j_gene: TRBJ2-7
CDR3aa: CASSSPPTGAYEQYF

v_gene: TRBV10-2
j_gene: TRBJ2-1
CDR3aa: CASSGHGGGSYNEQFF

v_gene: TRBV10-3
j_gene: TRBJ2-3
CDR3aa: CATGTASTDTQYF

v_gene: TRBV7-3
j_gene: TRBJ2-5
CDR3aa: CASSPSAGETQYF

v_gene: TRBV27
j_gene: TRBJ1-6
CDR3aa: CASSPRGRNSPLHF

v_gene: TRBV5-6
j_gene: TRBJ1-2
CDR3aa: CASSSGQFLGGYTF

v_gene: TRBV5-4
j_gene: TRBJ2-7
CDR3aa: CASSRSPRDSTYEQYF

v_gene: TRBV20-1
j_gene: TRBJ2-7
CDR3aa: CSASWGRGNHEQYF

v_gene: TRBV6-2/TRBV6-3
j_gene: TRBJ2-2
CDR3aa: CASSYYMDRDRWLFF

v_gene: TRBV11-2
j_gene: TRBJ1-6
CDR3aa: CASSPRQANSPLHF

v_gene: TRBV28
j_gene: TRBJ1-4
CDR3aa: CASSLQGAGTNEKLFF

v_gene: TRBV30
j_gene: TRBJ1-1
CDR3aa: CAWSVGSGGNTEAFF

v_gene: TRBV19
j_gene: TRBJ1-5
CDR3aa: CASSINSLSNQPQHF

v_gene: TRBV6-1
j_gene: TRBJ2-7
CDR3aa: CASSLGLVGVYEQYF

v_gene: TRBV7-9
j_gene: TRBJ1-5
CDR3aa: CASSLEPGSGNQPQHF

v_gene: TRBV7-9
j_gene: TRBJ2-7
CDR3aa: CASSLAVSEQYF

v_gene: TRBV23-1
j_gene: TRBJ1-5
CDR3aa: CASPQSGTDYSNQPQHF

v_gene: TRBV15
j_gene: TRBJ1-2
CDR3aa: CATSKTDTLFYTF

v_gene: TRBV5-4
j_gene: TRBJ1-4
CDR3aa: CASSLESNRKLFF

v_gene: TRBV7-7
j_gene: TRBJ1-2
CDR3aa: CASVGGGGSYGYTF

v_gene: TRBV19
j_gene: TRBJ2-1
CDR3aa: CASSSGLYNEQFF

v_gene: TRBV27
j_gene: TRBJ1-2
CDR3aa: CASSSSGQIANYGYTF

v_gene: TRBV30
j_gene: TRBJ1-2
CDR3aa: CAWRPVLGTGGRGYTF

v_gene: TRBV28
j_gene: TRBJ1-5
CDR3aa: CASKRGSTPYSNQPQHF

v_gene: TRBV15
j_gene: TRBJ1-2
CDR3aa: CATRGDRESANYGYTF

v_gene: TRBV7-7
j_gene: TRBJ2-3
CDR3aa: CASSPRTITDTQYF

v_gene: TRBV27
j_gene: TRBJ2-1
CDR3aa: CASSAGTSGGFYNEQFF

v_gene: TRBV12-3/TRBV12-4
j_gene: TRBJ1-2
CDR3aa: CASSFSLNYGYTF

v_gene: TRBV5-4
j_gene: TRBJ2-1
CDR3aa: CASSLAGGGGWNEQFF

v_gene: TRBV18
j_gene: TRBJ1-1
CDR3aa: CASSPQANTEAFF

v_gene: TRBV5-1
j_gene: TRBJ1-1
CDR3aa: CASSLRAGQGGSTEAFF

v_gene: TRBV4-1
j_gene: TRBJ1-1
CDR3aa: CASSPTGTMNTEAFF

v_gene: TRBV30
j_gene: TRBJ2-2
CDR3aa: CAWSWTGGGELFF

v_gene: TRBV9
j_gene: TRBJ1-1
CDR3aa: CASSPTGVTEAFF